Each of the 4 T cell receptor beta chains below was sequenced from the same sample in a study of graft-versus-host responses after intestinal transplantation. Antigens of these TCRs are unknown. Here immunoSEQ multiplex PCR was the method, and the copy in TCRdb shows in-frame clones only, minus some. Here the sample spans around 64,000 clones, almost 95% being singletons. The sequencing used unstimulated CD4+ T cells sorted from spleen or lymph node cells, collected before transplant. These receptors were taken from a human donor who was the organ donor for an intestinal transplant.

The chain joins TRBV5-3 to TRBJ2-3; 12 nucleotides line up with TRBD2. TRBV5-3 has ORF status, its function being uncertain. This CDR3 spans 20 amino acids. V was clipped by 4 bases and J by 0 bases; unmatched bases: 15. The CDR3 region is CARSLKPRTSGTNSTDTQYF. CDR3 nucleotide sequence: TGTGCCAGAAGCCTCAAACCTCGGACTAGCGGGACCAATAGCACAGATACGCAGTATTTT.

The CDR3 DNA is TGTGCCATCAGTGGAGCAGACCGTCTAGCGGGAGTCTACAATGAGCAGTTCTTC. Protein product: CAISGADRLAGVYNEQFF. The rearrangement uses TRBV10-3 and TRBJ2-1; 10 bases align to TRBD2. V shed 4 bases, J shed 3 bases, and the junction held 12 bases outside the gene matches. The CDR3 is 18 amino acids. Germline V gives CDR1 ENHRY, CDR2 SYGVKD.

In nucleotides, the CDR3 is TGTGCCAGCAGCTTGGGTGGACTAGCGGGGGGAGAGACCCAGTACTTC. It is translated as CASSLGGLAGGETQYF. The J gene is TRBJ2-5, the V gene TRBV5-4; 14 nucleotides align to TRBD2. Per the germline V gene, CDR1 is SGHNT and CDR2 is YYREEE (reference sequence). The CDR3 consists of 16 residues. The ends lost 0 bases at V and 4 bases at J; junction bases unmatched: 2.

Notes on this clone: The same CDR3 also results from other DNA sequences found in this sample. The J gene is TRBJ2-2, the V gene TRBV7-9; D possibly corresponds to TRBD2 (7 bases). CDR3 size: 15 residues. V lost 4 bases to trimming and J lost 6 bases, with 15 bases between them. Germline CDR1 is SEHNR and CDR2 is FQNEAQ (reference sequence). The CDR3 DNA follows: TGTGCCAGCAGCTATAGGGGGGGGCGCGCCGGGGAGCTGTTTTTT. Its translation is CASSYRGGRAGELFF.